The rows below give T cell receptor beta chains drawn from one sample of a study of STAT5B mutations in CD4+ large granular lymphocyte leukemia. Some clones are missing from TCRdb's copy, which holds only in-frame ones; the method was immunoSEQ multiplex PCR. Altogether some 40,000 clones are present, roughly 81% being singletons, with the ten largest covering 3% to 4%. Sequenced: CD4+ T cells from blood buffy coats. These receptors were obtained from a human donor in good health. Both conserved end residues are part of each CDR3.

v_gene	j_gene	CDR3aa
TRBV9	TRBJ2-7	CASSLTPQGPYEQYF
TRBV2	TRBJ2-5	CASRVAGVRETQYF
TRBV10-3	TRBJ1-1	CAISLEQGSAGVREAFF
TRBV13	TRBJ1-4	CASSFAGGSTNEKLFF
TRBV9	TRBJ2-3	CASSVDVGGDTQYF
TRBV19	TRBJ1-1	CASSIDRPWDTEAFF
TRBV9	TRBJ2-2	CASSVAGGQNTGELFF
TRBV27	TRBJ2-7	CASSLQPGVRYEQYF
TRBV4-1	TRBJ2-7	CASSQPGISYEQYF
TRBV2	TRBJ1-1	CASSVENTEAFF
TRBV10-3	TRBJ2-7	CAISPGTSGRLSYEQYF
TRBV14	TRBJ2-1	CASSSRGFPSGGAYNEQFF
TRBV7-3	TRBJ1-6	CASGLSVSPLHF
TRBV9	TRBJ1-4	CASSREGEKLFF
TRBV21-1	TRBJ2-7	CASSKVGQGANEQYF
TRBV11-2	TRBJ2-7	CASSATSGSPYEQYF
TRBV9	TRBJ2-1	CASSVLGTFNNEQFF
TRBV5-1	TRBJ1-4	CASSSSSTNEKLFF
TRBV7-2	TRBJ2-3	CASRWGLSERDTQYF
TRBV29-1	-	CSVTTGSEQYF
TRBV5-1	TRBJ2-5	CASSLGGVVETQYF
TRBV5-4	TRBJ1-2	CASSLEINYGYTF
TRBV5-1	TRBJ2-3	CASSLGGPDTQYF
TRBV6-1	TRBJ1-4	CASSQQGNEKLFF
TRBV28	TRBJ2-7	CASTSPGQGADEQYF
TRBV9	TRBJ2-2	CASSVAAHDTGELFF
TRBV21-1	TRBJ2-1	CASSKVGGGHTYNEQFF
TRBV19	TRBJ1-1	CASSLMLSANTEAFF
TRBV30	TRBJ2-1	CAWRGAGYNEQFF
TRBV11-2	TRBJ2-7	CASNFRDYSYEQYF
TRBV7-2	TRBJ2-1	CASSPRTSIDEQFF
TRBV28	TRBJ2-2	CASSPRDRLNTGELFF
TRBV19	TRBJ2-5	CASSMGETQYF
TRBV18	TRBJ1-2	CASSPGSYGYTF
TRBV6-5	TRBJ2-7	CASSSVPSSGSPQYF
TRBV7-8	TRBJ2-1	CASSILAGGPGDEQFF
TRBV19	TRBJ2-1	CASRLAGGREQFF
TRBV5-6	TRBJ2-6	CASRDIAGANVLTF
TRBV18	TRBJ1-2	CASQSGHTF
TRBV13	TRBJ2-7	CASSFQTAQGGYEQYF
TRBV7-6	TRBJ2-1	CASSLSSGSSYNEQFF
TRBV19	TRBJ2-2	CASSTRSYGELFF
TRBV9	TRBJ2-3	CASTIGLAGDTQYF
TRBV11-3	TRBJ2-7	CASSFMPGAAYEQYF
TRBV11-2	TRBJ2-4	CASSLERVAKNIQYF
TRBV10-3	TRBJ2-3	CATGGLPRPSTDTQYF
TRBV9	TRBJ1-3	CASSVGAGSGNTIYF